This T cell receptor beta chain was captured in a study of blood T cell repertoires in COVID-19 (dated by TCRdb to about 2020). For the study in its entirety: Samples from collaborators originated in the United States, Italy and Spain and spanned both the acute and convalescent phases of COVID-19. The sample metadata nearly always contained a de-identified subject ID, COVID-19 status, age in years and sex. A freely available public database, intended as a resource for researchers studying the immune response to SARS-CoV-2, is where the repertoires were released. Where available, HLA class I and class II types were obtained from metadata supplied by the sample provider rather than from assay-based typing. The material from the prospective study consisted of cDNA or gDNA derived from T cells, B-cell-depleted T cells, or PBMCs. Samples came from the ongoing ImmuneRACE study (first 160 participants) plus 1,254 subjects from 6 global collaborators. Subjects who had been exposed to COVID-19, were actively infected with it, or had recovered from it provided the deeply sampled blood TCRbeta repertoires that made up the dataset.

What the authors observed across the whole study: The quantity of clinical and demographic metadata differed by source and by participant and was supplied without curation.

Collaborating institutions collected whole blood in K2EDTA tubes following their own protocols. For TCRbeta analysis, collaborators shipped samples in one of three forms: frozen whole blood, isolated PBMCs, or DNA extracted from either of those sample types. The immunoSEQ Assay, a bias-controlled multiplex PCR, was used to amplify TCRbeta CDR3 regions from genomic DNA. The published analysis was carried out like this. Within the assay, amplification of reference gene primers was used to estimate how many nucleated cells each sample contained. To quantify the absolute abundance of each unique TCRbeta CDR3 rearrangement, sequence reads were collapsed and filtered. For each sample, productive Simpson clonality was calculated as the square root of Simpson's diversity index over productive rearrangements. Imported from immuneACCESS, the table was reduced by TCRdb to in-frame sequences with V and J called. These copies leave out some clones; in studies compared against another copy, an unresolved V gene accounts for under half, and the cause of the remainder is not known. V, J and clone size are those of that table, while D and trimming were read from the DNA. The sample includes roughly 180,000 clones, with approximately 80% observed a single time. Of the sample, more than 5.5% is held by the ten largest clones.

V is shortened by 2 bases, J by 0 bases, and the region joining them spans 11 bases. The cysteine opens and the phenylalanine closes a CDR3 of 15 amino acids. Left in the record is the CDR3 DNA by itself, 45 bases read in frame from the first base. CDR1 and CDR2 were assigned from the germline V gene as MGHRA and YSYEKL. In the case of this clone: Its antigen remains undetermined. The sample holds no much larger clone one base away, and base qualities are not on file.

Material: peripheral blood. This receptor was taken from a human donor in a cohort sampled during active COVID-19. This sequence uses TRBV4-1 and TRBJ2-7; the best D guess is TRBD1, with 5 bases matching. In nucleotide form, the sequence is TGCGCCAGCAGCCAACAGGGTTTGGACTCCTACGAGCAGTACTTC. Translation gives CASSQQGLDSYEQYF.